The 26 T cell receptor beta chains listed next were all sequenced from one sample in a study of T cell repertoires in cytomegalovirus infection. TCRdb independently ran MiXCR on the reads; one entry per CDR3 protein. This sample yields about 230,000 distinct CDR3 sequences, of which roughly 20% are seen a single time; around a sixth belongs to the top ten. The sequencing input was CD8+ T cells from PBMCs. The source of these receptors is a human donor in good health (CMV status not recorded). Some clones in this sample may be carry-over from other donors' samples.

The chain couples TRBV6-2 or TRBV6-3 to TRBJ1-5, with D maybe TRBD1 (5 bases). The germline V and J ends were trimmed by 6 bases and 1 base, with 16 bases remaining between them. The CDR3 runs 16 residues. The V gene's germline CDR1 is MNHEY and CDR2 SVGEGT. Here the CDR3 reads CASRGTVSWSNQPQHF. The DNA for the CDR3 is TGTGCCAGCAGGGGGACGGTGAGCTGGAGCAATCAGCCCCAGCATTTT.

The V gene is TRBV6-5, the J gene TRBJ1-1; no reliable D call. Trimming pared 0 bases from V and 0 bases from J, leaving 8 bases between. CDR1 and CDR2 (germline): MNHEY, SVGAGI. The CDR3 sequence is 15 residues long. As DNA, the CDR3 is TGTGCCAGCAGTTACTCCCCGGGCGTGAACACTGAAGCTTTCTTT. As protein: CASSYSPGVNTEAFF.

This clonotype was counted between two and nine times. V gene TRBV27 combines with J gene TRBJ2-3, with TRBD1 as a possible D gene (6 bases). CDR3 length equals 14 residues. The V gene lost 6 bases and the J gene lost 9 bases, with 19 bases spanning the gap. Germline V lookup: CDR1 MNHEY, CDR2 SMNVEV (reference sequence). The CDR3 DNA reads as TGTGCCAGCAGCGGAACCGGACAGCCCGAGACGCAGTATTTT. It codes for CASSGTGQPETQYF.

This clonotype has at least ten counts. The V call is TRBV19, the J call TRBJ1-5, with D possibly matching TRBD1 (5 bases). The germline V gene has CDR1 LNHDA and CDR2 SQIVND (reference sequence). Trimming pared 10 bases from V and 0 bases from J, leaving 19 bases between. CDR3 length: 16 residues. The CDR3 reads CATTTYGGYSNQPQHF. The CDR3 nucleotides are TGTGCCACCACAACGTACGGGGGATATAGCAATCAGCCCCAGCATTTT.

CDR3 sequence: CASSEALAGETQYF. In DNA form, the CDR3 reads TGTGCCAGCAGTGAAGCGCTAGCGGGGGAGACCCAGTACTTC. V gene TRBV2 combines with J gene TRBJ2-5; 9 nucleotides line up with TRBD2. Germline CDR1 SNHLY, CDR2 FYNNEI. With V trimmed by 0 bases and J by 5 bases, 1 base remained unmatched. There are 14 residues in the CDR3.

The CDR3 bases are TGTGCCAGCAGCCAGGCAGGATTAGCCAAAAACATTCAGTACTTC. Translated, it gives CASSQAGLAKNIQYF. V and J are TRBV14 and TRBJ2-4; D unclear. The CDR3 consists of 15 residues. The V and J ends lost 3 bases and 0 bases respectively, with 9 bases between them. Germline CDR1 reads SGHDN; CDR2 reads FVKESK.

The table lists this clonotype with many counts. CDR3 bases: TGTGCCAGCAGCTTATCGGGGGCCTCCTACGAGCAGTACTTC. Encoded protein: CASSLSGASYEQYF. The chain combines TRBV7-2 with TRBJ2-7; D might be TRBD1 or TRBD2, each matching 6 bases. The germline V and J ends were trimmed by 2 bases and 0 bases, with 8 bases remaining between them. The CDR3 runs 14 residues. From germline, CDR1 is SGHTA and CDR2 FQGNSA.

The chain carries TRBV19 and TRBJ2-1, with unresolved D. The V gene's germline CDR1 is LNHDA and CDR2 SQIVND (reference sequence). Trimming stripped 5 bases from V and 7 bases from J, with 12 bases between. The CDR3 is 13 amino acids. The CDR3 is CASSSTAVNEQFF. In DNA form, the CDR3 reads TGTGCCAGTAGTTCAACGGCCGTGAATGAGCAGTTCTTC.

The chain couples TRBV27 to TRBJ1-5; D gene uncertain. The length of the CDR3 is 14 residues. Germline V gene lookup returns CDR1 MNHEY and CDR2 SMNVEV (reference sequence). V lost 4 bases, J lost 5 bases, and 12 bases lay in between. DNA for the CDR3: TGTGCCAGCAGTTCCGCGCAGCCTGATCAGCCCCAGCATTTT. It translates to CASSSAQPDQPQHF.

Details on this clonotype: A much bigger clone sits one base away, suggesting this may be a read error. The chain recombines TRBV4-1 with TRBJ2-1; possibly TRBD2 for D (6 bases). Germline V lookup: CDR1 MGHRA, CDR2 YSYEKL. Between the trimmed V and J ends, which lost 0 bases and 8 bases, there was a span of 20 bases. The CDR3 has 17 residues. For the CDR3, the DNA is TGCGCCAGCAGCCAAGATAGTCTAGCGAGGCTCAGGGATGAGCAGTTCTTC. This encodes CASSQDSLARLRDEQFF.

This clonotype was counted many times. The chain links TRBV20-1 to TRBJ2-3, with D possibly being TRBD1 (6 bases). CDR3 length equals 18 residues. The ends were cut back, 0 bases at V and 6 bases at J, with 25 bases in the middle. The germline gives CDR1 DFQATT, CDR2 SNEGSKA (reference sequence). CDR3 DNA sequence: TGCAGTGCTAGAGACGGAAACGAATGGGGGCCCTGGGCTGATACGCAGTATTTT. This encodes CSARDGNEWGPWADTQYF.

V gene TRBV7-9 combines with J gene TRBJ2-7, with 11 bases that match TRBD2. Germline CDR1 is SEHNR and CDR2 is FQNEAQ (reference sequence). CDR3 length: 14 residues. With 10 bases clipped from V and 2 bases from J, the junction kept 7 bases outside the gene matches. For the CDR3, the DNA is TGTGCCACCGAGGGACTAGCGGTTACCTACGAGCAGTACTTC. Translation: CATEGLAVTYEQYF.

The table lists this clonotype with a few counts. One end of the junction is discordant with germline, which a read error may explain. The chain employs TRBV28 and TRBJ2-1; maybe TRBD2 (6 bases). The germline V gene has CDR1 MDHEN and CDR2 SYDVKM. The CDR3 covers 15 residues. The CDR3 region has the DNA TGTGTCAGCAGCTCCCCGGCGGGGTACCTCAGTGAGCAGTTCTTC. This translates into CVSSSPAGYLSEQFF.

There are a few counts of this clonotype. The chain joins TRBV12-3 or TRBV12-4 to TRBJ2-5; perhaps TRBD2 as D (6 bases). V lost 8 bases, J lost 1 base, and 17 bases lay in between. The CDR3 runs to 15 residues. CDR3 sequence reads: CASSTLATPQETQYF. The CDR3 DNA sequence: TGTGCCAGCTCCACACTAGCAACCCCCCAAGAGACCCAGTACTTC.

This clonotype has a count of ten or more. V is TRBV7-9 and J is TRBJ2-2; 8 nucleotides match TRBD1. This CDR3 is 15 amino acids long. J was trimmed by 2 bases and V by 8 bases; bases with no gene match: 7. Germline lookup yields CDR1 SEHNR and CDR2 FQNEAQ (reference sequence). The CDR3 DNA sequence: TGTGCCAGCGCGCTGACAGGGGAAAACACCGGGGAGCTGTTTTTT. This gives the protein CASALTGENTGELFF.

This clonotype was recorded a few times. The chain uses TRBV28 and TRBJ2-5; D possibly matches TRBD1 or TRBD2 (7 bases each). The germline V and J ends were trimmed by 7 bases and 5 bases, with 17 bases remaining between them. This CDR3 contains 14 residues. Germline loops: CDR1 MDHEN, CDR2 SYDVKM. The DNA for the CDR3 is TGTGCCAGCACCACTGGGAGGGGGCTCGAGACCCAGTACTTC. It translates to CASTTGRGLETQYF.

This clonotype has just a few counts. The chain combines TRBV4-1 with TRBJ1-4; unclear D gene. Trimming took 6 bases from V and 3 from J, leaving 14 bases between them. Germline V gene sequence: CDR1 MGHRA, CDR2 YSYEKL. The CDR3 extends over 15 amino acids. Here the CDR3 reads CASSLTRAANEKLFF. CDR3 nucleotide sequence: TGCGCCAGCAGTCTCACCCGGGCCGCTAATGAAAAACTGTTTTTT.

V is TRBV19 and J is TRBJ2-7; perhaps TRBD2 as D (5 bases). Deletions cut 3 bases from V and 1 base from J, with 10 bases between. The CDR3 covers 14 residues. In germline, CDR1 is LNHDA, CDR2 SQIVND (reference sequence). The CDR3 coding sequence is TGTGCCAGTAGTATCCTGCCGGGATCCTACGAGCAGTACTTC. Translated, it gives CASSILPGSYEQYF.

This clonotype was recorded many times. The rearrangement links TRBV7-8 to TRBJ2-3; 7 bases fit TRBD1. CDR3 length: 16 amino acids. Germline CDR1 and CDR2: SGHVS and FQNEAQ. Trimming took 5 bases from V and 5 from J; bases not matched to a gene: 13. The CDR3 bases are TGTGCCAGCAGCCAGTACCACAGGGGCGCGGAAGATACGCAGTATTTT. Its protein is CASSQYHRGAEDTQYF.

Ten or more counts support this clonotype. The chain links TRBV12-3 or TRBV12-4 to TRBJ2-5; D call uncertain. The length of the CDR3 is 14 residues. V shed 7 bases and J shed 2 bases, with 14 bases lying between them. The chain's CDR3 is CASTESAEQETQYF. The CDR3 nucleotides are TGTGCCAGCACCGAATCGGCAGAACAAGAGACCCAGTACTTC.

The V gene is TRBV7-6, the J gene TRBJ2-3, with D uncertain. The germline V gene encodes CDR1 SGHVS and CDR2 FNYEAQ. V gave up 5 bases and J gave up 5 bases, with 17 bases separating them. The CDR3 runs 15 residues. The CDR3 spells CASSPPGDLGDTQYF. DNA of the CDR3: TGTGCCAGCAGCCCCCCGGGTGACTTAGGAGATACGCAGTATTTT.

There are many counts of this clonotype. The genes are TRBV7-9 and TRBJ2-2; D is undetermined. The CDR3 loop spans 21 amino acids. Looked up from germline, CDR1 is SEHNR and CDR2 is FQNEAQ (reference sequence). V was pared by 5 bases and J by 0 bases, with 28 bases between. CDR3 sequence (DNA): TGTGCCAGCAGCAATGAAGCCCGAAGAGTACACACTCACACGAACACCGGGGAGCTGTTTTTT. Translated, it gives CASSNEARRVHTHTNTGELFF.

This clonotype turned up a few times. The V call is TRBV20-1, the J call TRBJ2-1, with 7 positions matching TRBD1. CDR3 length: 14 residues. After removal of 0 bases from V and 10 bases from J, the junction contained 9 bases not matched to a gene. Germline values: CDR1 DFQATT, CDR2 SNEGSKA (reference sequence). The chain's CDR3 is CSAREQGSLDEQFF. The CDR3 DNA reads as TGCAGTGCTAGAGAACAGGGGTCGCTGGACGAGCAGTTCTTC.

This clonotype was found many times. V gene TRBV7-2 combines with J gene TRBJ2-1, with TRBD1 as a possible D gene (6 bases). The germline V and J ends were trimmed by 4 bases and 3 bases, with 13 bases remaining between them. The CDR3 sequence is 15 residues long. The germline V gene has CDR1 SGHTA and CDR2 FQGNSA. CDR3 DNA sequence: TGTGCCAGCAGCTCGCCGGGACACCTCTACAATGAGCAGTTCTTC. This encodes CASSSPGHLYNEQFF.

There are many counts of this clonotype. The chain has TRBV5-4 and TRBJ2-3, with 12 bases lining up with TRBD2. With 4 bases clipped from V and 5 bases from J, the junction kept 2 bases outside the gene matches. The CDR3 loop spans 14 amino acids. The germline V gene has CDR1 SGHNT and CDR2 YYREEE (reference sequence). CDR3 coding DNA: TGTGCCAGCAGCGGGGGACTAGCGGGAGATACGCAGTATTTT. Its translation: CASSGGLAGDTQYF.

This clonotype was seen just once. The junction differs from germline at one of its ends, possibly a read error. This chain connects TRBV19 to TRBJ1-1; a weak D match, TRBD1 (6 bases). CDR3 size: 13 residues. Per germline, CDR1 LNHDA and CDR2 SQIVND (reference sequence). The CDR3 bases are TGTGCCAGTAGTTGGTCGGGGGCGACTGAAGCTTCCTTT. It specifies CASSWSGATEASF.